These 8 T cell receptor beta chains originate from one sample sequenced in a study of read filtering for tumor transcriptome and immune sequencing. This library used roughly 370 ng RNA and molecular barcoded adaptors spanning alpha/delta and beta/gamma chains. TCRdb re-analysed the reads in MiXCR, keeping a single row per CDR3 protein. This sample has approximately 61,000 distinct CDR3 sequences, with roughly 19% found just once. The sequenced sample was a population of CD138-negative cells sorted from bone marrow. The source of these receptors is a donor at least 40 years old with multiple myeloma.

This clonotype has more than one count but fewer than ten. This CDR3 is missing its conserved last phenylalanine or tryptophan, likely due to a read error. This sequence joins TRBV28 and TRBJ2-3, with TRBD2 as a possible D gene (6 bases). Germline-derived CDR1 and CDR2 are MDHEN and SYDVKM. The CDR3 has 15 residues. The V gene lost 2 bases and the J gene lost 7 bases, with 16 bases spanning the gap. CDR3 coding DNA: TGTGCCAGCAGTTTACCCACAGCCGGGAGAAATACGCAGTATTGT. It translates to CASSLPTAGRNTQYC.

This clonotype was recorded many times. V and J are TRBV28 and TRBJ1-1; D remains unclear. Germline V gives CDR1 MDHEN, CDR2 SYDVKM. The V end was cut by 6 bases, the J end by 4 bases, with 15 bases between. The CDR3 sequence is 14 residues long. The CDR3 spells CASSLPTLGTEAFF. CDR3 sequence (DNA): TGTGCCAGCAGCCTCCCCACTTTAGGCACTGAAGCTTTCTTT.

This clonotype was counted once. This chain joins TRBV10-3 and TRBJ1-5; D possibly corresponds to TRBD1 (5 bases). Germline CDR1 is ENHRY and CDR2 is SYGVKD. Between the trimmed V and J ends, which lost 5 bases and 6 bases, there was a span of 14 bases. The CDR3 length is 14 residues. The CDR3 spells CAISRRGSGQPQHF. The CDR3 DNA follows: TGTGCCATCAGTCGGCGGGGGTCGGGTCAGCCCCAGCATTTT.

This clonotype showed up just a few times. The chain has TRBV6-1 and TRBJ1-5; D is perhaps TRBD1 (5 bases). This CDR3 has 14 residues. In germline, CDR1 is MNHNS, CDR2 SASEGT. Trimming removed 3 bases from V and 5 bases from J, with 11 bases in between. CDR3 nucleotide sequence: TGTGCCAGCAGTGATAAGGGGTTGGATCAGCCCCAGCATTTT. It codes for CASSDKGLDQPQHF.

By share of the sample, this clonotype is medium-sized (0.01 to 0.1%). This chain uses TRBV7-2 with TRBJ2-1; D is perhaps TRBD2 (6 bases). Germline CDR1 is SGHTA and CDR2 is FQGNSA. The CDR3 spans 15 residues. Between the trimmed V and J ends, which lost 5 bases and 2 bases, there was a span of 13 bases. The CDR3 coding sequence is TGTGCCAGCAGCACCTCGGGACTCCCCTACAATGAGCAGTTCTTC. It specifies CASSTSGLPYNEQFF.

This clonotype was recorded many times. This chain links TRBV7-9 with TRBJ2-2, with D tentatively TRBD1 or TRBD2 (5 bases each). The CDR3 is 14 residues long. Germline CDR1 and CDR2: SEHNR and FQNEAQ (reference sequence). Deletions cut 7 bases from V and 1 base from J, with 10 bases between. CDR3 DNA sequence: TGTGCCAGCATGGGGACGGTGAACACCGGGGAGCTGTTTTTT. It codes for CASMGTVNTGELFF.

At least ten counts were recorded for this clonotype. The chain combines TRBV20-1 with TRBJ2-5; D gene ambiguous. With 8 bases removed from V and 0 bases from J, the gap between germline ends came to 7 bases. The CDR3 runs 11 residues. CDR1 and CDR2 from the germline V gene are DFQATT and SNEGSKA (reference sequence). The CDR3 DNA follows: TGCAGTATAGCAGACCAAGAGACCCAGTACTTC. Translation gives CSIADQETQYF.

The genes are TRBV14 and TRBJ2-3; 8 bases match TRBD2. This CDR3 has 13 residues. CDR1 and CDR2 from the germline V gene are SGHDN and FVKESK. J gave up 9 bases and V 5 bases, and 7 bases lay outside the gene matches. The CDR3 is CASSSGRAATQYF. The CDR3 DNA follows: TGTGCCAGCAGCTCCGGGAGGGCAGCAACGCAGTATTTT.